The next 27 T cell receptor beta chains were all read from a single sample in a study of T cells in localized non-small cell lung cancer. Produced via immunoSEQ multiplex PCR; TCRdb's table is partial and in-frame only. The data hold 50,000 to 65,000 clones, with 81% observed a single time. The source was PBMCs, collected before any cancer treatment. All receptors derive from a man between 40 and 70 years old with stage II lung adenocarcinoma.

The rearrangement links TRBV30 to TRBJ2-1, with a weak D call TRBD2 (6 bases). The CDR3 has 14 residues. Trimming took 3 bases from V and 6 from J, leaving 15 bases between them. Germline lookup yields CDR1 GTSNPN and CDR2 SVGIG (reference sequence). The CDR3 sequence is CAWSEGTVLNEQFF. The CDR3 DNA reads TGTGCCTGGAGCGAGGGGACTGTTCTCAATGAGCAGTTCTTC.

This chain's CDR3 is CASSPQGRNYEQYF. CDR3 coding DNA: TGTGCCAGCTCACCTCAGGGACGGAACTACGAGCAGTACTTC. The chain is built from TRBV18 and TRBJ2-7, with D perhaps TRBD1 or TRBD2 (5 bases each). Trimming removed 3 bases from V and 3 bases from J, with 12 bases in between. CDR1 and CDR2 (germline): KGHSH, LQKENI. The CDR3 spans 14 residues.

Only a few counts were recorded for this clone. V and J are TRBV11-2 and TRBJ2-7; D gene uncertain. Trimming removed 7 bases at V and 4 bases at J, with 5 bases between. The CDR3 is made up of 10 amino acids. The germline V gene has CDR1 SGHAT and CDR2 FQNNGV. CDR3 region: CASTRYEQYF. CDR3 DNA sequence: TGTGCCAGCACCCGTTACGAGCAGTACTTC.

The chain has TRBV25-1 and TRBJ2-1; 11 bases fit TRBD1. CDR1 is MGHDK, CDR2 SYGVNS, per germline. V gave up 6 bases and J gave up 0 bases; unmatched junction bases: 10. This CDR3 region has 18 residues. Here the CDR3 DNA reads TGTGCCAGCAGGGGGAACCGGGACAGGGGGAGCTCCTACAATGAGCAGTTCTTC. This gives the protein CASRGNRDRGSSYNEQFF.

The CDR3 reads CASSLEVARMETQYF. The CDR3 nucleotides are TGCGCCAGCAGCTTGGAGGTCGCCCGGATGGAGACCCAGTACTTC. The chain is built from TRBV5-1 and TRBJ2-5; D ambiguous. V lost 0 bases and J lost 5, with 14 bases in between. Germline V gene data show CDR1 as SGHRS and CDR2 as YFSETQ. The CDR3 has 15 residues.

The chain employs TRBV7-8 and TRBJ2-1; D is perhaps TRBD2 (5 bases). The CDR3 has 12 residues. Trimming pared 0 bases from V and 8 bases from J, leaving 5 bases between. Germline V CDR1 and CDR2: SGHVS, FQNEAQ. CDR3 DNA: TGTGCCAGCAGCTTAGCGCGGGATGAGCAGTTCTTC. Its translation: CASSLARDEQFF.

The CDR3 region has the DNA TGTGCCAGCAGCTTCGGCAGTTCTAATGAAAAACTGTTTTTT. Encoded protein: CASSFGSSNEKLFF. V is TRBV11-2 and J is TRBJ1-4; no reliable D call. V was shortened by 3 bases and J by 3 bases, with 8 bases between the two germline ends. CDR1 SGHAT and CDR2 FQNNGV come from the germline V gene. CDR3 length: 14 amino acids.

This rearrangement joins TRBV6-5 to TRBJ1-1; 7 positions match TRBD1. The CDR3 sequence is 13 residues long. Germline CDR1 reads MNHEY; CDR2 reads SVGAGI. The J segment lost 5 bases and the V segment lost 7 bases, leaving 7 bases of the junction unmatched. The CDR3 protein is CASTSSTGTEAFF. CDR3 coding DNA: TGTGCCAGCACTTCCTCGACAGGGACTGAAGCTTTCTTT.

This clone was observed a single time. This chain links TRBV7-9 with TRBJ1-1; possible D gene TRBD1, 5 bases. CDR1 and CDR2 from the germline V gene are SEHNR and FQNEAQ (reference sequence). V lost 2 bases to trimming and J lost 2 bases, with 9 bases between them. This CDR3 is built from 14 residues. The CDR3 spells CASSLRTLNTEAFF. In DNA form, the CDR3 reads TGTGCCAGCAGCTTACGGACACTCAACACTGAAGCTTTCTTT.

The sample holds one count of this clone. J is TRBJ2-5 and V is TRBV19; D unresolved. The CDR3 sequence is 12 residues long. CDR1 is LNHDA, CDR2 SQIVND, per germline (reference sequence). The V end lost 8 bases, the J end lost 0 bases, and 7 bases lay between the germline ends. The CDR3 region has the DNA TGTGCCAGTGGGTTTTACCAAGAGACCCAGTACTTC. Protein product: CASGFYQETQYF.

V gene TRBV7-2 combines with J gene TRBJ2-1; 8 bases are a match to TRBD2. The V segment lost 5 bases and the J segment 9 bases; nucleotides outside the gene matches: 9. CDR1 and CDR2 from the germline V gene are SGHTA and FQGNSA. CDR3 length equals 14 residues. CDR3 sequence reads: CASSPGLEVGEQFF. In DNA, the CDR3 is TGTGCCAGCAGCCCGGGACTAGAGGTTGGTGAGCAGTTCTTC.

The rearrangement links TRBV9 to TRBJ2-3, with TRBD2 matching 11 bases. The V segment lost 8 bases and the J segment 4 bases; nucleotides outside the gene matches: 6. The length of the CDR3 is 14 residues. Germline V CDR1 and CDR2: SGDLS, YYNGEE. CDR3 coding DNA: TGTGCCAGTACTAGCGGGAGAGGGGCAGATACGCAGTATTTT. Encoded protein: CASTSGRGADTQYF.

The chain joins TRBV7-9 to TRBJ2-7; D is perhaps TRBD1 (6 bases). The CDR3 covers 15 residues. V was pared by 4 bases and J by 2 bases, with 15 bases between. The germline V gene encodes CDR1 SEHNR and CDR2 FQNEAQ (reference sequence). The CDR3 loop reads CASSSIRDTPYEQYF. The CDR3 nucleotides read TGTGCCAGCAGCTCGATAAGGGACACCCCCTACGAGCAGTACTTC.

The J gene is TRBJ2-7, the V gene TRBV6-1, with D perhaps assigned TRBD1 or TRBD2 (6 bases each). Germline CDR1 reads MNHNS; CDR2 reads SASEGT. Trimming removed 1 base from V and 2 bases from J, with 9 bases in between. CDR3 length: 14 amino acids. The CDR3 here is CASSEVGGAYEQYF. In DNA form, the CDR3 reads TGTGCCAGCAGTGAAGTGGGGGGCGCCTACGAGCAGTACTTC.

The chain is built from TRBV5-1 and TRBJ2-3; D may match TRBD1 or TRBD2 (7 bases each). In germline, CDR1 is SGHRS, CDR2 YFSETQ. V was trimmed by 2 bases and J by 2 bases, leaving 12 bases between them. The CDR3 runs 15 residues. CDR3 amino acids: CASSLAGQTTDTQYF. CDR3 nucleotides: TGCGCCAGCAGCTTAGCGGGACAGACCACAGATACGCAGTATTTT.

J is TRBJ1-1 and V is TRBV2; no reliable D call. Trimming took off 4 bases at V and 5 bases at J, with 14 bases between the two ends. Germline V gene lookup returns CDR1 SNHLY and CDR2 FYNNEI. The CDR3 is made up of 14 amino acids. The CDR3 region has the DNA TGTGCCAGCAGTGTCGGCAGGCTAACGACTGAAGCTTTCTTT. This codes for CASSVGRLTTEAFF. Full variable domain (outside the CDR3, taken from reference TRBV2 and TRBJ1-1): EPEVTQTPSHQVTQMGQEVILRCVPISNHLYFYWYRQILGQKVEFLVSFYNNEISEKSEIFDDQFSVERPDGSNFTLKIRSTKLEDSAMYFCASSVGRLTTEAFFGQGTRLTVV.

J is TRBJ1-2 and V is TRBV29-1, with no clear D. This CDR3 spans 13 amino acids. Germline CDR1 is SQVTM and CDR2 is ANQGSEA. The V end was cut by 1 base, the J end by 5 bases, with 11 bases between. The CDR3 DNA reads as TGCAGCGTTGAAGCGGATCTGAGTTATGGCTACACCTTC. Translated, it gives CSVEADLSYGYTF.

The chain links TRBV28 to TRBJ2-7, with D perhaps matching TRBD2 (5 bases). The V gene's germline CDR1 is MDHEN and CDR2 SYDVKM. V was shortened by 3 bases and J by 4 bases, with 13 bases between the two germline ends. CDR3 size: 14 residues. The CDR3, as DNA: TGTGCCAGCAGTTTGCGGGTACGAGAATACGAGCAGTACTTC. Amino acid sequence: CASSLRVREYEQYF.

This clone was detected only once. The CDR3 here is CASSQGNSGRVSEQFF. CDR3 DNA: TGCGCCAGCAGCCAGGGTAATAGCGGGAGGGTAAGTGAGCAGTTCTTC. J is TRBJ2-1 and V is TRBV4-3, with 11 nucleotides matching TRBD2. The J segment lost 9 bases and the V segment lost 3 bases, leaving 10 bases of the junction unmatched. This CDR3 comprises 16 residues. Germline CDR1 reads LGHNA; CDR2 reads YSLEER.

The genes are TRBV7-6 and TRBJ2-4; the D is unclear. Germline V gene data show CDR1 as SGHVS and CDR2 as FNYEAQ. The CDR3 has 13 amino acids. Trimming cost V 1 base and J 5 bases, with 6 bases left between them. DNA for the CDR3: TGTGCCAGCAGCTTAGGAAGGGAAAACATTCAGTACTTC. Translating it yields CASSLGRENIQYF. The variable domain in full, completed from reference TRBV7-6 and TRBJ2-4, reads GAGVSQSPRYKVTKRGQDVALRCDPISGHVSLYWYRQALGQGPEFLTYFNYEAQQDKSGLPNDRFSAERPEGSISTLTIQRTEQRDSAMYRCASSLGRENIQYFGAGTRLSVL.

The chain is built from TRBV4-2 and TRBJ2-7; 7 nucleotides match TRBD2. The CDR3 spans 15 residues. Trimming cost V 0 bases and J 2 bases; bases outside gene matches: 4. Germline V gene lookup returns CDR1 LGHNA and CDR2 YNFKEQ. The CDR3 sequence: CASSQDGGVAYEQYF. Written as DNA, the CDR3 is TGTGCCAGCAGCCAAGATGGGGGGGTCGCCTACGAGCAGTACTTC.

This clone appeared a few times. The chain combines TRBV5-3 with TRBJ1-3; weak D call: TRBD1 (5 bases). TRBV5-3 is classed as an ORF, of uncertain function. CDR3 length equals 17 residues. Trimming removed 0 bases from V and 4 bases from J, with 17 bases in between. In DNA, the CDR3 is TGTGCCAGAAGCTTGGCCGGTCCGGGCCAGGGAGGAAACACCATATATTTT. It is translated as CARSLAGPGQGGNTIYF.

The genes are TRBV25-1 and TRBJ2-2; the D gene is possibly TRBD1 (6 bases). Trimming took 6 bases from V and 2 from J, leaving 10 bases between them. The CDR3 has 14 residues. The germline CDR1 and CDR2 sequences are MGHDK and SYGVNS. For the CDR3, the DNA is TGTGCCAGCAGGGGACACGCTAACACCGGGGAGCTGTTTTTT. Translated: CASRGHANTGELFF.

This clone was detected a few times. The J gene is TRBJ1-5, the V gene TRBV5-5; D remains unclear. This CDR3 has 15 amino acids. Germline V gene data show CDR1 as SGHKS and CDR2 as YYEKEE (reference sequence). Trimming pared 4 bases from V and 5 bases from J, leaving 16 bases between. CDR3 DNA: TGTGCCAGCAGCCAAGAAAGGCAGTTATATCAGCCCCAGCATTTT. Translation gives CASSQERQLYQPQHF.

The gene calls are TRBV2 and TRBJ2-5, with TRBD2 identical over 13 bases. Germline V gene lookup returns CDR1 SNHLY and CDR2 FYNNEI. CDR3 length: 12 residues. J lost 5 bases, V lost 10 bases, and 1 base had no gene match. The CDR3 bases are TGTGCCACGACTAGCGGGAGGGAGACCCAGTACTTC. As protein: CATTSGRETQYF.

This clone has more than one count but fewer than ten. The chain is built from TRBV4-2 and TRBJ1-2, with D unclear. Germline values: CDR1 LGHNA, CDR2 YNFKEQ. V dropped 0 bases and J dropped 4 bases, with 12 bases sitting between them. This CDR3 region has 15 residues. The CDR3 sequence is CASSQDQTGGYGYTF. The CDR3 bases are TGTGCCAGCAGCCAAGATCAGACTGGCGGCTATGGCTACACCTTC.

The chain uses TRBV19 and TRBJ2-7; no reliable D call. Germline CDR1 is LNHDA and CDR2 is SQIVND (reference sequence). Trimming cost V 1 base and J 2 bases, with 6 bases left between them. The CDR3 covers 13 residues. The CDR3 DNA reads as TGTGCCAGTAGTATAGTAGGGACCTACGAGCAGTACTTC. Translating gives CASSIVGTYEQYF.